This TCR beta chain appears in the sequencing data of a study of cytomegalovirus exposure and HLA in healthy donors. Overall study findings and caveats: Among CMV-associated TCR beta chains, most appeared HLA-restricted in a later analysis.

As for this clone: Its antigen is still unknown.

V lost 5 bases, J lost 11 bases, and 15 bases lay in between. The germline V gene encodes CDR1 MNHEY and CDR2 SMNVEV (reference sequence). CDR3 length equals 12 residues. Researchers ran the PCR with 60 Vbeta and 13 Jbeta primers. Profiling relied on immunoSEQ multiplex PCR, and the TCRdb table lists in-frame clones only, not all of them. This sample yields about 130,000 clones, of which roughly three quarters are seen a single time; roughly 3.1% belongs to the top ten. The rearrangement joins TRBV27 to TRBJ1-1, with D hard to call. The material sequenced was PBMCs. The TCR comes from a man between 25 and 39 years old in good health and CMV-seronegative. The CDR3 loop is CASSDWIGMAFF. As DNA, the CDR3 is TGTGCCAGCAGTGATTGGATCGGGATGGCTTTCTTT.